These 16 T cell receptor beta chains share one sample of origin, sequenced in a study of shared clonotypes between healthy human individuals. The method was immunoSEQ multiplex PCR; TCRdb's version includes in-frame clones alone and lacks a portion of them. The sample shows 2 million to 2.5 million clones, approximately 94% of them seen only once. Sequenced sample: naive CD4+ T cells sorted from blood. Subset denoted: CD45RA+ positively selected. These receptors originate from a man aged 18 to 29 in good health.

This chain joins TRBV4-1 and TRBJ2-7, with D tentatively TRBD1 (6 bases). CDR1 is MGHRA, CDR2 YSYEKL, per germline. Trimming stripped 2 bases from V and 5 bases from J, with 16 bases between. This CDR3 spans 15 amino acids. In DNA, the CDR3 is TGCGCCAGCAGCCAATCAGGGTTGGGGGCCGACGAGCAGTACTTC. Protein: CASSQSGLGADEQYF.

This sequence joins TRBV7-2 and TRBJ1-1; D possibly corresponds to TRBD1 (6 bases). The CDR3 totals 16 residues. Trimming took 0 bases from V and 3 from J, leaving 14 bases between them. The V gene's germline CDR1 is SGHTA and CDR2 FQGNSA. CDR3 DNA sequence: TGTGCCAGCAGCTTAGCGGGGGGCCCGACGGACACTGAAGCTTTCTTT. Protein sequence: CASSLAGGPTDTEAFF.

The CDR3 is CASSLPGQGLYEQYF. In DNA form, the CDR3 reads TGTGCCAGCAGCCTACCGGGACAGGGCTTATACGAGCAGTACTTC. The J gene is TRBJ2-7, the V gene TRBV2, with TRBD1 identical over 9 bases. The CDR3 covers 15 residues. The trim removed 6 bases at V and 4 bases at J, leaving 10 bases unmatched. Germline CDR1 and CDR2: SNHLY and FYNNEI.

This clone was seen once. The chain has TRBV5-1 and TRBJ1-4; 7 bases are shared with TRBD1. CDR1 SGHRS and CDR2 YFSETQ come from the germline V gene. V lost 3 bases to trimming and J lost 5 bases; unmatched junction nucleotides: 7. CDR3 length: 15 amino acids. CDR3 sequence reads: CASSSTGTVNEKLFF. CDR3 nucleotide sequence: TGCGCCAGCAGCTCCACCGGGACAGTCAATGAAAAACTGTTTTTT.

CDR3 nucleotides: TGCGCCAGCAGCTTTGATGTGGGAGGACCCTACAATGAGCAGTTCTTC. This sequence encodes CASSFDVGGPYNEQFF. The chain recombines TRBV5-1 with TRBJ2-1; D might be TRBD2 (6 bases). V was cut by 2 bases and J by 2 bases, with 14 bases left in between. Germline V gives CDR1 SGHRS, CDR2 YFSETQ. The length of the CDR3 is 16 residues.

The rearrangement joins TRBV19 to TRBJ2-6; the match to TRBD2 covers 7 bases. CDR3 length equals 14 residues. From germline, CDR1 is LNHDA and CDR2 SQIVND (reference sequence). The trim removed 9 bases at V and 0 bases at J, leaving 2 bases unmatched. The CDR3 region has the DNA TGTGCCAGCTGCGGGAGCTCTGGGGCCAACGTCCTGACTTTC. It translates to CASCGSSGANVLTF.

V is TRBV18 and J is TRBJ1-2; perhaps TRBD1 as D (5 bases). Germline CDR1 KGHSH, CDR2 LQKENI. The CDR3 is 13 residues long. Trimming pared 3 bases from V and 5 bases from J, leaving 10 bases between. The CDR3 sequence is CASSPLGGYGYTF. Written as DNA, the CDR3 is TGTGCCAGCTCACCCTTGGGGGGGTATGGCTACACCTTC.

The rearrangement joins TRBV2 to TRBJ2-5, with TRBD1 matching 7 bases. CDR1 and CDR2 (germline): SNHLY, FYNNEI. The CDR3 spans 15 residues. V was clipped by 6 bases and J by 5 bases; unmatched bases: 12. The CDR3 nucleotides read TGTGCCAGCAGGGGGGACAGCAAGGGGTTGGAGACCCAGTACTTC. This sequence encodes CASRGDSKGLETQYF. Together with reference TRBV2 and TRBJ2-5, the CDR3 gives the full variable domain: EPEVTQTPSHQVTQMGQEVILRCVPISNHLYFYWYRQILGQKVEFLVSFYNNEISEKSEIFDDQFSVERPDGSNFTLKIRSTKLEDSAMYFCASRGDSKGLETQYFGPGTRLLVL.

The V call is TRBV5-1, the J call TRBJ1-4; D not certain. There are 14 residues in the CDR3. Trimming took off 4 bases at V and 8 bases at J, with 15 bases between the two ends. Germline CDR1 and CDR2: SGHRS and YFSETQ. The CDR3 bases are TGCGCCAGCAGCGGGCGGGCCAGTTCGGAAAAACTGTTTTTT. Protein product: CASSGRASSEKLFF.

CDR3 coding DNA: TGTGCCAGCTCACCACCGTCCCGGGAACTGTTTTTT. Translated: CASSPPSRELFF. The chain couples TRBV18 to TRBJ1-4, with D unresolved. Germline CDR1 reads KGHSH; CDR2 reads LQKENI. The V end lost 0 bases, the J end lost 12 bases, and 8 bases lay between the germline ends. The CDR3 loop spans 12 amino acids. Full variable domain (outside the CDR3, taken from reference TRBV18 and TRBJ1-4): NAGVMQNPRHLVRRRGQEARLRCSPMKGHSHVYWYRQLPEEGLKFMVYLQKENIIDESGMPKERFSAEFPKEGPSILRIQQVVRGDSAAYFCASSPPSRELFFGSGTQLSVL.

The V and J genes are TRBV5-1 and TRBJ2-3; D possibly corresponds to TRBD1 (5 bases). V lost 2 bases and J 1 base, leaving 11 bases between the germline ends. CDR1 is SGHRS and CDR2 is YFSETQ in the germline V gene. This CDR3 region has 15 residues. CDR3 DNA: TGCGCCAGCAGCTTAAAACAGGTCCGCACAGATACGCAGTATTTT. It codes for CASSLKQVRTDTQYF. The full variable domain, completed using reference TRBV5-1 and TRBJ2-3, is KAGVTQTPRYLIKTRGQQVTLSCSPISGHRSVSWYQQTPGQGLQFLFEYFSETQRNKGNFPGRFSGRQFSNSRSEMNVSTLELGDSALYLCASSLKQVRTDTQYFGPGTRLTVL.

V and J are TRBV2 and TRBJ2-1, with TRBD2 matching 15 bases. V dropped 4 bases and J dropped 10; count of bases not matched to a gene: 5. The CDR3 runs to 15 residues. Per the germline V gene, CDR1 is SNHLY and CDR2 is FYNNEI. The DNA of the CDR3 is TGTGCCAGCAGTGGGACTAGCGGGAGGGCTCTCGAGCAGTTCTTC. This encodes CASSGTSGRALEQFF.

The rearrangement joins TRBV19 to TRBJ1-5, with D unresolved. The CDR3 sequence is 13 residues long. The ends were cut back, 6 bases at V and 6 bases at J, with 12 bases in the middle. The germline V gene encodes CDR1 LNHDA and CDR2 SQIVND (reference sequence). The chain's CDR3 is CASRLEPGQPQHF. Written as DNA, the CDR3 is TGTGCCAGTAGATTGGAACCGGGTCAGCCCCAGCATTTT. The variable domain in full, with the rest retrieved from reference TRBV19 and TRBJ1-5, is DGGITQSPKYLFRKEGQNVTLSCEQNLNHDAMYWYRQDPGQGLRLIYYSQIVNDFQKGDIAEGYSVSREKKESFPLTVTSAQKNPTAFYLCASRLEPGQPQHFGDGTRLSIL.

This chain's CDR3 is CASSYASPNQPQHF. The CDR3 region has the DNA TGTGCCAGCAGTTACGCCTCCCCCAATCAGCCCCAGCATTTT. This chain links TRBV6-5 with TRBJ1-5; no firm D call. This CDR3 has 14 amino acids. Per the germline V gene, CDR1 is MNHEY and CDR2 is SVGAGI. The ends were cut back, 2 bases at V and 3 bases at J, with 8 bases in the middle.

V gene TRBV6-6 combines with J gene TRBJ2-1; D may correspond to TRBD1 or TRBD2 (5 bases each). V dropped 7 bases and J dropped 7 bases, with 11 bases sitting between them. The CDR3 totals 12 residues. In germline, CDR1 is MNHNY, CDR2 SVGAGI (reference sequence). Here the CDR3 reads CASNGTWNEQFF. DNA for the CDR3: TGTGCCAGCAACGGGACGTGGAATGAGCAGTTCTTC.

This sequence joins TRBV11-2 and TRBJ2-1; D not resolved. The V end was cut by 1 base, the J end by 12 bases, with 13 bases between. This CDR3 comprises 13 residues. In germline, CDR1 is SGHAT, CDR2 FQNNGV. CDR3 sequence reads: CASSLGAQGGQFF. CDR3 nucleotide sequence: TGTGCCAGCAGCTTAGGGGCCCAAGGTGGGCAGTTCTTC. Filled out from reference TRBV11-2 and TRBJ2-1, the complete variable domain reads EAGVAQSPRYKIIEKRQSVAFWCNPISGHATLYWYQQILGQGPKLLIQFQNNGVVDDSQLPKDRFSAERLKGVDSTLKIQPAKLEDSAVYLCASSLGAQGGQFFGPGTRLTVL.